In this sample, the clone carrying this T cell receptor beta chain turned up once. Its antigen remains unknown. These data come from a study of blood T cells in healthy people across ages. Overall study results and limits: Diversity of TCR beta correlated strongly with naive T cell percentage. Among T cells, TCR beta diversity per million cells dropped roughly linearly as age rose.

PBMCs were isolated at a quantity of at least 6.5 million per sample. Using a J-beta primer mix together with a sample-barcoded 5' primer, a second PCR was run for roughly 6 to 12 cycles. Researchers report that each sample yielded at least 2.5 million CDR3-containing paired-end reads. TCRdb reprocessed the 5' RACE reads via MiXCR and lists one record per CDR3 protein. The table lists roughly 700,000 distinct CDR3 sequences, 45% to 50% of them singletons. Trimming took 1 base from V and 4 from J; bases not matched to a gene: 6. CDR1 and CDR2 (germline): SEHNR, FQNEAQ (reference sequence). The CDR3 covers 16 residues.

Sequencing input: blood. The chain is built from TRBV7-9 and TRBJ2-1, with 8 positions matching TRBD2. This TCR derives from a woman aged 55-69 years in good health. The CDR3 region has the DNA TGTGCCAGCAGCTTAGGTATACTAGCGGATTACAATGAGCAGTTCTTC. Protein product: CASSLGILADYNEQFF. The whole variable domain, filled in from reference TRBV7-9 and TRBJ2-1, reads DTGVSQNPRHKITKRGQNVTFRCDPISEHNRLYWYRQTLGQGPEFLTYFQNEAQLEKSRLLSDRFSAERPKGSFSTLEIQRTEQGDSAMYLCASSLGILADYNEQFFGPGTRLTVL.